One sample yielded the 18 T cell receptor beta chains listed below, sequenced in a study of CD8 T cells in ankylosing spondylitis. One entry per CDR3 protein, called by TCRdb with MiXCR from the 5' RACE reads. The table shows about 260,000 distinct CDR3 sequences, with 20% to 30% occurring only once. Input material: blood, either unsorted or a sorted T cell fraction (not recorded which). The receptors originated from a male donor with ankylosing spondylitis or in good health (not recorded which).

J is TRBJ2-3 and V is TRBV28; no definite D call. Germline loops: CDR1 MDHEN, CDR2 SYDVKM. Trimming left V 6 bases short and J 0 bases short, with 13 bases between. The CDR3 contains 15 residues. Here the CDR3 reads CASRKPAPSTDTQYF. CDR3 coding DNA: TGTGCCAGCAGAAAACCGGCGCCTAGCACAGATACGCAGTATTTT.

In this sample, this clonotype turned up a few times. CDR3 DNA sequence: TGTGCCAGCAGTGAAGTTTCGGTGTATTTT. It yields the protein CASSEVSVYF. V and J are TRBV2 and TRBJ2-3; D uncertain. Germline V CDR1 and CDR2: SNHLY, FYNNEI. V was cut by 1 base and J by 14 bases, with 7 bases left in between. This CDR3 contains 10 residues.

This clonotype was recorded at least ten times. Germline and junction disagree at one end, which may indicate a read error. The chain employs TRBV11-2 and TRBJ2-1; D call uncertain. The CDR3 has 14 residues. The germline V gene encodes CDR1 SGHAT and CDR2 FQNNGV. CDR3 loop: CASSLTPSDNEQFF. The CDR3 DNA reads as TGTGCCAGCAGCTTGACTCCCTCCGACAATGAGCAGTTCTTC.

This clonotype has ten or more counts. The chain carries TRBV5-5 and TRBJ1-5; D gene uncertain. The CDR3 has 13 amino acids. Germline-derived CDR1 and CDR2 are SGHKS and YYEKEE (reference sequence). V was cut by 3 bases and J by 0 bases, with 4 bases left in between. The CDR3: CASSSSSNQPQHF. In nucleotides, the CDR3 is TGTGCCAGCAGCTCCAGTAGCAATCAGCCCCAGCATTTT.

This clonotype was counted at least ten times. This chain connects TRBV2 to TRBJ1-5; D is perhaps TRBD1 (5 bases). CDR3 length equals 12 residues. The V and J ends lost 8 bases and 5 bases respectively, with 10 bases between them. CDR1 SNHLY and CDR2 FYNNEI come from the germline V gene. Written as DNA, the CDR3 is TGTGCCAGCGGGGACGGTTATCAGCCCCAGCATTTT. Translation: CASGDGYQPQHF.

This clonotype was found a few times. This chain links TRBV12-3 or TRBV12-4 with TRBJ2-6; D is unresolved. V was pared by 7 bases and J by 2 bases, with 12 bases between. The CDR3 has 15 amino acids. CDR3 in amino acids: CASTWGIPGANVLTF. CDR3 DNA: TGTGCCAGCACTTGGGGAATCCCTGGGGCCAACGTCCTGACTTTC.

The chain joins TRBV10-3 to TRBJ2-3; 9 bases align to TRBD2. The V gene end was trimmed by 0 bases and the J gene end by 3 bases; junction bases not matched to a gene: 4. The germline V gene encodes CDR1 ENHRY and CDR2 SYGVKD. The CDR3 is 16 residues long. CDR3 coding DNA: TGTGCCATCAGTGAGTCGCGGGGGGGTCCGACAGATACGCAGTATTTT. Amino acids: CAISESRGGPTDTQYF.

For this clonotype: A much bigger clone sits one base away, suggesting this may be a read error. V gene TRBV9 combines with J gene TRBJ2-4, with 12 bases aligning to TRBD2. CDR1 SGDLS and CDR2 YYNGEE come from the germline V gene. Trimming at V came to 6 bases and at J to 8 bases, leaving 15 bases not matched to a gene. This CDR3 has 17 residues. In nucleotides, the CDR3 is TGTGCCAGCAACGAAACTAGCGGGGGGCCAGCAGTACACATTCAGTACTTC. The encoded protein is CASNETSGGPAVHIQYF.

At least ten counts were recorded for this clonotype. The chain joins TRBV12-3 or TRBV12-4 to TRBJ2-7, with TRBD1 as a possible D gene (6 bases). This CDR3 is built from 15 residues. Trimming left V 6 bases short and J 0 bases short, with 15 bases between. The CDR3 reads CASSATTGPSYEQYF. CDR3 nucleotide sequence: TGTGCCAGCAGCGCAACGACAGGTCCCTCCTACGAGCAGTACTTC.

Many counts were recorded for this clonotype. CDR3 bases: TGCAGCGCGTACAGGGAAGAGAACACTGAAGCTTTCTTT. Translating gives CSAYREENTEAFF. The chain employs TRBV29-1 and TRBJ1-1, with D perhaps matching TRBD1 (6 bases). Germline V gene sequence: CDR1 SQVTM, CDR2 ANQGSEA. V gave up 7 bases and J gave up 1 base, with 13 bases separating them. The CDR3 consists of 13 residues.

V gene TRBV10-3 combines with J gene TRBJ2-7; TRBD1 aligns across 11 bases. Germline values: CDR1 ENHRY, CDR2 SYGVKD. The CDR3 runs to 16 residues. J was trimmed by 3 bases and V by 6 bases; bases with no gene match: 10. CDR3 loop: CAISPRTGGRVYEQYF. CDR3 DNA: TGTGCCATCAGCCCTCGGACAGGGGGCAGGGTCTACGAGCAGTACTTC.

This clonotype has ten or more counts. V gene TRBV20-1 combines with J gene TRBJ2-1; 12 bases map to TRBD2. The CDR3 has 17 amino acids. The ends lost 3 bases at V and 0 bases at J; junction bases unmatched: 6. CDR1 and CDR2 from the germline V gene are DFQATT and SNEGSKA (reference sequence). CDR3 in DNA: TGCAGTGCTAGTTCTAGCGGGGGGGCCAACTCCTACAATGAGCAGTTCTTC. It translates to CSASSSGGANSYNEQFF.

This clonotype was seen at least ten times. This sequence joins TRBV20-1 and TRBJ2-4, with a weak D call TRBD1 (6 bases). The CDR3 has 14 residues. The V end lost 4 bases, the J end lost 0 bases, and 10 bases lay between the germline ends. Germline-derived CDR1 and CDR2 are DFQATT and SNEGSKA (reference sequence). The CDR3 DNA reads TGCAGTGCTACACAGGGAACAGCCAAAAACATTCAGTACTTC. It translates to CSATQGTAKNIQYF.

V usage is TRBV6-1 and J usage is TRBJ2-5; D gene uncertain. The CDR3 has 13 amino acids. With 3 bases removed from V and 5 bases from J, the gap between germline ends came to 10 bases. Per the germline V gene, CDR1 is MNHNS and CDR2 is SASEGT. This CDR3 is CASSDWGGETQYF. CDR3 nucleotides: TGTGCCAGCAGTGACTGGGGTGGGGAGACCCAGTACTTC.

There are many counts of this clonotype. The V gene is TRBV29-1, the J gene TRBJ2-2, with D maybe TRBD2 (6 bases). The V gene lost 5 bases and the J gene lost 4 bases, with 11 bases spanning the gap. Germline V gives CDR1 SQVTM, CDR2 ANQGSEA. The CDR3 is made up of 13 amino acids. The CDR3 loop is CSVLLGGTGELFF. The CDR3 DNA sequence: TGCAGCGTTCTACTCGGGGGCACCGGGGAGCTGTTTTTT.

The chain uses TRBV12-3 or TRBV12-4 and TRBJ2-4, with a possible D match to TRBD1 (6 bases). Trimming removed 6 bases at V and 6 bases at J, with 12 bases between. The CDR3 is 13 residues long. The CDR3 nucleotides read TGTGCCAGCAGAACCGGGACAATAAACATTCAGTACTTC. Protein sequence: CASRTGTINIQYF.

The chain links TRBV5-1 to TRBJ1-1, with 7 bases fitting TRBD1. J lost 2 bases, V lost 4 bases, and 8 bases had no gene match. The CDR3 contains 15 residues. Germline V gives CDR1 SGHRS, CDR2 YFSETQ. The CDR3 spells CASSQEGQDNTEAFF. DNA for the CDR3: TGCGCCAGCAGCCAGGAAGGACAGGACAACACTGAAGCTTTCTTT.

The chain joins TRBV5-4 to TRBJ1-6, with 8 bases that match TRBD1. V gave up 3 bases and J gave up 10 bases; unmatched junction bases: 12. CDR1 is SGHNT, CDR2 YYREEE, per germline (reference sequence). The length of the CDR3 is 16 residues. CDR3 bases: TGTGCCAGCAGCTCGGGAGACAGGGGAGTGAGGTCACCCCTCCACTTT. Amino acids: CASSSGDRGVRSPLHF. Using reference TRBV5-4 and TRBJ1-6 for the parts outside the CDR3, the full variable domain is ETGVTQSPTHLIKTRGQQVTLRCSSQSGHNTVSWYQQALGQGPQFIFQYYREEENGRGNFPPRFSGLQFPNYSSELNVNALELDDSALYLCASSSGDRGVRSPLHFGNGTRLTVT.